The next 10 T cell receptor beta chains were all read from a single sample in a study of blood T cell repertoires in COVID-19 (dated by TCRdb to about 2020). The library was generated by the immunoSEQ multiplex PCR assay. Here the immuneACCESS table is served through TCRdb, limited to in-frame sequences with V and J called. Missing clones are a known gap in these copies; in checked studies unresolved V genes cover under half, and the rest lacks a known reason. Present in this sample are more than 60,000 clones, 87% of which were seen just once. Around 6.6% of the sample goes to the ten largest clones. Sequenced: peripheral blood. The receptors derive from a man between 60 and 70 years old with acute or convalescent COVID-19.

The V gene is TRBV9, the J gene TRBJ2-7, with 8 nucleotides matching TRBD1. The CDR3 has 14 residues. V lost 4 bases and J lost 5; bases outside the gene matches: 8. Germline CDR1 is SGDLS and CDR2 is YYNGEE. CDR3 in amino acids: CASSPRTGHDEQYF. The CDR3, as DNA: TGTGCCAGCAGCCCCAGGACAGGGCACGACGAGCAGTACTTC. The variable domain in full, completed from reference TRBV9 and TRBJ2-7, reads DSGVTQTPKHLITATGQRVTLRCSPRSGDLSVYWYQQSLDQGLQFLIQYYNGEERAKGNILERFSAQQFPDLHSELNLSSLELGDSALYFCASSPRTGHDEQYFGPGTRLTVT.

J is TRBJ1-2 and V is TRBV4-3, with 10 positions matching TRBD1. V lost 0 bases and J lost 2; bases outside the gene matches: 6. This CDR3 has 17 amino acids. Germline loops: CDR1 LGHNA, CDR2 YSLEER. This chain's CDR3 is CASSQDGWGQGNYGYTF. The CDR3 coding sequence is TGCGCCAGCAGCCAAGACGGGTGGGGACAGGGGAACTATGGCTACACCTTC.

The rearrangement links TRBV5-1 to TRBJ1-4, with TRBD1 identical over 7 bases. V dropped 4 bases and J dropped 3; count of bases not matched to a gene: 3. There are 14 residues in the CDR3. The germline gives CDR1 SGHRS, CDR2 YFSETQ. CDR3 sequence: CASSGGQSNEKLFF. In nucleotides, the CDR3 is TGCGCCAGCAGCGGGGGACAGTCTAATGAAAAACTGTTTTTT. Looking up the rest from reference TRBV5-1 and TRBJ1-4 gives the full variable domain: KAGVTQTPRYLIKTRGQQVTLSCSPISGHRSVSWYQQTPGQGLQFLFEYFSETQRNKGNFPGRFSGRQFSNSRSEMNVSTLELGDSALYLCASSGGQSNEKLFFGSGTQLSVL.

The V call is TRBV7-2, the J call TRBJ1-2; 9 nucleotides align to TRBD1. The CDR3 runs 15 residues. Trimming at V came to 5 bases and at J to 7 bases, leaving 11 bases not matched to a gene. The germline V gene encodes CDR1 SGHTA and CDR2 FQGNSA. In DNA, the CDR3 is TGTGCCAGCAGCCCGTCCGGGACAGGGCGCGTTGGCTACACCTTC. Translation: CASSPSGTGRVGYTF.

V usage is TRBV12-5 and J usage is TRBJ2-7; 7 positions match TRBD1. Looked up from germline, CDR1 is LGHNT and CDR2 is FRNRAP. V shed 1 base and J 5 bases; nucleotides not matched to a gene: 5. The CDR3 has 14 amino acids. The CDR3 sequence is CASGLGGGVNEQYF. CDR3 in DNA: TGTGCTAGTGGTTTGGGAGGGGGCGTCAACGAGCAGTACTTC.

The chain couples TRBV7-2 to TRBJ2-3, with D possibly TRBD2 on 5 matching bases. This CDR3 is built from 13 residues. V lost 4 bases and J lost 8, with 13 bases in between. The V gene's germline CDR1 is SGHTA and CDR2 FQGNSA. In DNA form, the CDR3 reads TGTGCCAGCAGCTCGACTACCCCCGGTACGCAGTATTTT. Translated, it gives CASSSTTPGTQYF.

Note on this clone: This sample includes further DNA sequences coding for the same CDR3. In DNA form, the CDR3 reads TGTGCCAGCAGTCTACAGGGTAACTATGGCTACACCTTC. Encoded protein: CASSLQGNYGYTF. The genes are TRBV6-2 or TRBV6-3 and TRBJ1-2; a weak D match, TRBD1 (6 bases). CDR1 and CDR2 from the germline V gene are MNHEY and SVGEGT. The CDR3 contains 13 residues. The V end was cut by 5 bases, the J end by 1 base, with 8 bases between.

This rearrangement joins TRBV9 to TRBJ1-4; the D is unclear. The V end lost 1 base, the J end lost 3 bases, and 7 bases lay between the germline ends. Germline CDR1 is SGDLS and CDR2 is YYNGEE. This CDR3 is built from 14 residues. The CDR3 DNA reads TGTGCCAGCAGCGTATCCCTAGCTAATGAAAAACTGTTTTTT. Translated, it gives CASSVSLANEKLFF.

In this sample, this clone turned up once. This chain joins TRBV3-1 (or the pseudogene TRBV3-2) and TRBJ1-1, with TRBD1 matching 7 bases. V lost 1 base and J lost 1; bases outside the gene matches: 3. This CDR3 has 15 amino acids. Germline CDR1 is LGHDT and CDR2 is YNNKEL (reference sequence). CDR3 region: CASSQGQGGNTEAFF. CDR3 DNA: TGTGCCAGCAGCCAAGGGCAGGGGGGGAACACTGAAGCTTTCTTT.

This chain links TRBV9 with TRBJ2-7, with D perhaps matching TRBD1 (6 bases). The CDR3 contains 16 residues. V lost 0 bases to trimming and J lost 0 bases, with 13 bases between them. Germline-derived CDR1 and CDR2 are SGDLS and YYNGEE. In DNA, the CDR3 is TGTGCCAGCAGCGTAGGATCCCAGGGGTTCTCCTACGAGCAGTACTTC. It yields the protein CASSVGSQGFSYEQYF.